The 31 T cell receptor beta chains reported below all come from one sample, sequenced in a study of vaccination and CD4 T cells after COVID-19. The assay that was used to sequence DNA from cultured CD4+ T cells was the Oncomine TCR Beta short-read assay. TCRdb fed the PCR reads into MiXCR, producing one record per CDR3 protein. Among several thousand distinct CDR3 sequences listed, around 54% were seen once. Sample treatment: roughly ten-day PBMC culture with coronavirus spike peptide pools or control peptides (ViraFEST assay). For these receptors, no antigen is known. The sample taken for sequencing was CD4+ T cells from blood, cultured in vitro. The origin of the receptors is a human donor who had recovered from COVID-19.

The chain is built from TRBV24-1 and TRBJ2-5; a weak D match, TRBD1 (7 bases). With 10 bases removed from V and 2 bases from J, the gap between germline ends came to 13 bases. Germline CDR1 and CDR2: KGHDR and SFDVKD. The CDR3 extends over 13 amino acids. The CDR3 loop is CATRDSRQETQYF. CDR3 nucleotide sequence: TGTGCCACGCGGGACAGCAGGCAAGAGACCCAGTACTTC.

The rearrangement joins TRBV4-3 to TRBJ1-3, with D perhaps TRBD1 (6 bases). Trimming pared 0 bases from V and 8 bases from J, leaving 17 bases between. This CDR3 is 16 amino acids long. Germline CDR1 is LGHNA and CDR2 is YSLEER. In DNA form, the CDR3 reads TGCGCCAGCAGCCAAGATTACGGCCCCGAGGGGGACACCATATATTTT. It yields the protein CASSQDYGPEGDTIYF.

The CDR3 loop is CASSLTTTGSYGYTF. The CDR3 coding sequence is TGCGCCAGCAGCCTAACCACAACAGGGAGCTATGGCTACACCTTC. The chain joins TRBV4-1 to TRBJ1-2; D might be TRBD1 (6 bases). Trimming took off 4 bases at V and 4 bases at J, with 16 bases between the two ends. Germline lookup yields CDR1 MGHRA and CDR2 YSYEKL. CDR3 length: 15 amino acids.

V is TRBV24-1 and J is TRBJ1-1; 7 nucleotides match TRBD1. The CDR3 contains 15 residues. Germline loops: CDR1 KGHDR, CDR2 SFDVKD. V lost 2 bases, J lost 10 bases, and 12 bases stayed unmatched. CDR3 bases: TGTGCCACCAGTGATTCAAGACAGGGAGGCAGGGGAGCTTTCTTT. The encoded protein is CATSDSRQGGRGAFF.

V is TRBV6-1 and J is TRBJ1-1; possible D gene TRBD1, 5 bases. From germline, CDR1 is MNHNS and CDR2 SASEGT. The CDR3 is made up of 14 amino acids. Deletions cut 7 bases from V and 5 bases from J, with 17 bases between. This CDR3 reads CASIMLLRGTEAFF. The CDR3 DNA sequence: TGTGCCAGCATAATGTTGCTGAGGGGTACTGAAGCTTTCTTT.

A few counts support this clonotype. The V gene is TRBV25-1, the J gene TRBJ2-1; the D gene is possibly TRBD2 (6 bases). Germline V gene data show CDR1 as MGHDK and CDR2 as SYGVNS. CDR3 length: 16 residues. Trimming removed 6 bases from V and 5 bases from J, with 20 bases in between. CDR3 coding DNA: TGTGCCAGCAGCCGCCTAGGGGTTGGGGGGAACAATGAGCAGTTCTTC. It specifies CASSRLGVGGNNEQFF.

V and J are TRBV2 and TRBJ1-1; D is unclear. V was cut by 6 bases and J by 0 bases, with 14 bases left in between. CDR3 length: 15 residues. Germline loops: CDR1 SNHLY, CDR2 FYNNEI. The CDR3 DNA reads TGTGCCAGCAGCGCCAGTGGTGTAATGAACACTGAAGCTTTCTTT. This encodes CASSASGVMNTEAFF.

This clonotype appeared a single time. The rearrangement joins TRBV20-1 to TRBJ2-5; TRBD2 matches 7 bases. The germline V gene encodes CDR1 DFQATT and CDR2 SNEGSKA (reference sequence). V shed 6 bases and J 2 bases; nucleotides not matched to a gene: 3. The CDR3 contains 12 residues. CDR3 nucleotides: TGCAGTGCACGGCGGGGGCAAGAGACCCAGTACTTC. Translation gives CSARRGQETQYF.

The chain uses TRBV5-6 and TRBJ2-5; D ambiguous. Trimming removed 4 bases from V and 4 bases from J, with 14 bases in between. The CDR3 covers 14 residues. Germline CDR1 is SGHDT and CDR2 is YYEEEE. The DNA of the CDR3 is TGTGCCAGCAGCGAGAAACAAGGCCTAGAGACCCAGTACTTC. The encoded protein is CASSEKQGLETQYF.

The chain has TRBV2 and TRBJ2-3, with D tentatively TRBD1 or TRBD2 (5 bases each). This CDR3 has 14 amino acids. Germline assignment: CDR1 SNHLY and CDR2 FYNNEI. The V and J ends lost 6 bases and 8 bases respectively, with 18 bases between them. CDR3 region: CASRGPAGDRTQYF. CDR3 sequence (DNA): TGTGCCAGCAGGGGGCCGGCTGGGGACCGTACGCAGTATTTT.

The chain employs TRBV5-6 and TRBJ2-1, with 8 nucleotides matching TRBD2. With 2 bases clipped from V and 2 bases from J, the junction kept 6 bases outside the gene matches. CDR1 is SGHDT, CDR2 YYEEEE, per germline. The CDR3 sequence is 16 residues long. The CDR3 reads CASSLLSGNTYNEQFF. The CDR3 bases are TGTGCCAGCAGCTTACTTAGCGGGAATACCTACAATGAGCAGTTCTTC.

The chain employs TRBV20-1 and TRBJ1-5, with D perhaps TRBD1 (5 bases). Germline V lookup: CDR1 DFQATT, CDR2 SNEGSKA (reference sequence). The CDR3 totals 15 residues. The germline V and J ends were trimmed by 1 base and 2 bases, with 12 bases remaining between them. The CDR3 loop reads CSARVGGSGNQPQHF. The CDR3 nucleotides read TGCAGTGCTAGAGTCGGGGGTTCGGGCAATCAGCCCCAGCATTTT.

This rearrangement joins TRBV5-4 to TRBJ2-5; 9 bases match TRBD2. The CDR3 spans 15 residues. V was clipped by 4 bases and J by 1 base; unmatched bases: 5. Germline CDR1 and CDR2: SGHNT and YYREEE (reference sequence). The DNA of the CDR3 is TGTGCCAGCAGCCTAAAGACTAGCGGCCAAGAGACCCAGTACTTC. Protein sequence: CASSLKTSGQETQYF. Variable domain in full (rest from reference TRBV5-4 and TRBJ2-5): ETGVTQSPTHLIKTRGQQVTLRCSSQSGHNTVSWYQQALGQGPQFIFQYYREEENGRGNFPPRFSGLQFPNYSSELNVNALELDDSALYLCASSLKTSGQETQYFGPGTRLLVL.

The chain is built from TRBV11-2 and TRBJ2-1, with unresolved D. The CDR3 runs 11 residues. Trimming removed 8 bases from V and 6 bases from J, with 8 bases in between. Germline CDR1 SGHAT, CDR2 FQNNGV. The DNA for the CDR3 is TGTGCCAGCGGCCTGACCAATGAGCAGTTCTTC. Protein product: CASGLTNEQFF.

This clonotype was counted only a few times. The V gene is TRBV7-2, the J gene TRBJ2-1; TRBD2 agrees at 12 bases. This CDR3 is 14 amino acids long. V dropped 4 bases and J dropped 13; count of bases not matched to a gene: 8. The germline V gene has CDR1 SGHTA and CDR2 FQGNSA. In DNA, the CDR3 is TGTGCCAGCAGCTCAGGCCCTAGCGGGAGGGCCCAGTTCTTC. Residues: CASSSGPSGRAQFF. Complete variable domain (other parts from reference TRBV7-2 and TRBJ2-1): GAGVSQSPSNKVTEKGKDVELRCDPISGHTALYWYRQSLGQGLEFLIYFQGNSAPDKSGLPSDRFSAERTGGSVSTLTIQRTQQEDSAVYLCASSSGPSGRAQFFGPGTRLTVL.

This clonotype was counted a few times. As DNA, the CDR3 is TGTGCCAGCAGCTTTGCGGGACAGGCCAACTATGGCTACACCTTC. Amino acid sequence: CASSFAGQANYGYTF. The V call is TRBV5-4, the J call TRBJ1-2; TRBD1 agrees at 8 bases. This CDR3 comprises 15 residues. The germline CDR1 and CDR2 sequences are SGHNT and YYREEE (reference sequence). The junction had 5 bases not matched to a gene; V was cut back by 2 bases and J by 2 bases.

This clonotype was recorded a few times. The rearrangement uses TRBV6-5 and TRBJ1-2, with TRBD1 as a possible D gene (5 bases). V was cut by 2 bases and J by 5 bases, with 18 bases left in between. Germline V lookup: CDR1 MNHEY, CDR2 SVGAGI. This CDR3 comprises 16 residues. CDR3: CASSYGQRGMRYGYTF. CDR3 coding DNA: TGTGCCAGCAGTTACGGGCAACGGGGGATGAGATATGGCTACACCTTC.

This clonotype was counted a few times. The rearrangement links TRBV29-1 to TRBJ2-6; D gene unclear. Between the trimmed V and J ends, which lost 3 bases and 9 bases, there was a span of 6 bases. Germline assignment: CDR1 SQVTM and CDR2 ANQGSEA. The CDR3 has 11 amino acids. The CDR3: CSVEGGNVLTF. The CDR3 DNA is TGCAGCGTTGAGGGTGGCAACGTCCTGACTTTC.

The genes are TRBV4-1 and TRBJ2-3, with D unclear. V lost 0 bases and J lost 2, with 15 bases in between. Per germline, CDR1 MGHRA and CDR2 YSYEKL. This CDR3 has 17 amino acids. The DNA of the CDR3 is TGCGCCAGCAGCCAAGATTTAGGGTTTGCCGACACAGATACGCAGTATTTT. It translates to CASSQDLGFADTDTQYF.

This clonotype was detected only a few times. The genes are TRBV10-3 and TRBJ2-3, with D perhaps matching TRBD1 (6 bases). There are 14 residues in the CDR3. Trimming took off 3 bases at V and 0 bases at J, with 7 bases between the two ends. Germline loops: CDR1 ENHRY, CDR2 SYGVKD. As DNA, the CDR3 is TGTGCCATCAGTGACCAGGGGAGCACAGATACGCAGTATTTT. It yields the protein CAISDQGSTDTQYF.

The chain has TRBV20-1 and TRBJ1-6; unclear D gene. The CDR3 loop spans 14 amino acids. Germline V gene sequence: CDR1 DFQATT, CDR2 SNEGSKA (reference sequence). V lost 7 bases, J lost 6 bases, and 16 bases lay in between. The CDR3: CSGMDSASNSPLHF. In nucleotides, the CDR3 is TGCAGTGGTATGGACTCAGCCTCTAATTCACCCCTCCACTTT.

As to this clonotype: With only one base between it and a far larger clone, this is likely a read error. CDR3 sequence (DNA): TGTGCCAGCGGCTTACTGGGGAGCACAGATACGCAGTATTTT. Amino acid sequence: CASGLLGSTDTQYF. The rearrangement uses TRBV7-2 and TRBJ2-3, with no clear D. The CDR3 extends over 14 amino acids. The V gene's germline CDR1 is SGHTA and CDR2 FQGNSA.

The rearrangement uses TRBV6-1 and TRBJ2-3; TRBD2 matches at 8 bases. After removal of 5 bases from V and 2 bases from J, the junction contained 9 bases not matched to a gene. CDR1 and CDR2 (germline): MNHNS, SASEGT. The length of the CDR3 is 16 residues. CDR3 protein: CASSQFPSGSTDTQYF. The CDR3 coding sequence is TGTGCCAGCAGTCAATTCCCTAGCGGGTCCACAGATACGCAGTATTTT.

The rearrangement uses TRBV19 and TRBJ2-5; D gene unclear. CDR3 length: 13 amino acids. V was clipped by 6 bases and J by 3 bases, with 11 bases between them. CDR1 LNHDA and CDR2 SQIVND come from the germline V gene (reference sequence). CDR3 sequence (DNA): TGTGCCAGTAGCCGGAGTCCGGAAGAGACCCAGTACTTC. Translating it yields CASSRSPEETQYF. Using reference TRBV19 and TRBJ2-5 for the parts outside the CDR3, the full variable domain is DGGITQSPKYLFRKEGQNVTLSCEQNLNHDAMYWYRQDPGQGLRLIYYSQIVNDFQKGDIAEGYSVSREKKESFPLTVTSAQKNPTAFYLCASSRSPEETQYFGPGTRLLVL.

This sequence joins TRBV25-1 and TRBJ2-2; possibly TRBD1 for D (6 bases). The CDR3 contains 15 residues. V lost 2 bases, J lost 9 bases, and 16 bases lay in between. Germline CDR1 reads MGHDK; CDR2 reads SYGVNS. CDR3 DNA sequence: TGTGCCAGCAGTGAAAAGGGGGACCATACCCGGGAGCTGTTTTTT. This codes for CASSEKGDHTRELFF. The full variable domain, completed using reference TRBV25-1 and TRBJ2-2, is EADIYQTPRYLVIGTGKKITLECSQTMGHDKMYWYQQDPGMELHLIHYSYGVNSTEKGDLSSESTVSRIRTEHFPLTLESARPSHTSQYLCASSEKGDHTRELFFGEGSRLTVL.

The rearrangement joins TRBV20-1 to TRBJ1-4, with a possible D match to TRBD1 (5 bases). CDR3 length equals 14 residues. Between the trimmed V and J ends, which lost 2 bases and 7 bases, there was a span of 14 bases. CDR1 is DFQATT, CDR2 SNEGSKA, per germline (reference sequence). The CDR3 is CSARSVGGSEKLFF. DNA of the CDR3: TGCAGTGCTAGATCGGTTGGGGGTTCTGAAAAACTGTTTTTT.

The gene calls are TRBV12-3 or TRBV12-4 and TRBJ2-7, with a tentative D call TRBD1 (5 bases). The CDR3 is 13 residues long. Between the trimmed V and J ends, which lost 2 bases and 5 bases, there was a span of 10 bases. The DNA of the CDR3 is TGTGCCAGCAGTTTAAAGGGGCCCCACGAGCAGTACTTC. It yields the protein CASSLKGPHEQYF.

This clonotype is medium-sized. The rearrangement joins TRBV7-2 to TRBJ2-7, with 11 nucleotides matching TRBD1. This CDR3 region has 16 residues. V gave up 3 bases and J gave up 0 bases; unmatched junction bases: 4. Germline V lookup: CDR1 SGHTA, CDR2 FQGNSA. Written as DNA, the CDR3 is TGTGCCAGCAGCTTGGGACAGGGGGTCAGCTCCTACGAGCAGTACTTC. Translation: CASSLGQGVSSYEQYF.

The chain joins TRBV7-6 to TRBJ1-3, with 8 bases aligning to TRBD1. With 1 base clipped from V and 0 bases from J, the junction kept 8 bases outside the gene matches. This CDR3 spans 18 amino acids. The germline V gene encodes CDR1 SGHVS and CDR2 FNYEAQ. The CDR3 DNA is TGTGCCAGCAGCTTAGAACCGGGACAGGCTTTCTCTGGAAACACCATATATTTT. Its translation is CASSLEPGQAFSGNTIYF.

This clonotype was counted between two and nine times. CDR3: CASSLAYSTDTQYF. CDR3 coding DNA: TGTGCCAGCAGCTTAGCCTATAGCACAGATACGCAGTATTTT. The chain employs TRBV7-9 and TRBJ2-3; D unresolved. The CDR3 covers 14 residues. Trimming left V 0 bases short and J 0 bases short, with 4 bases between. Per the germline V gene, CDR1 is SEHNR and CDR2 is FQNEAQ (reference sequence). The full variable domain, rest sourced from reference TRBV7-9 and TRBJ2-3, is DTGVSQNPRHKITKRGQNVTFRCDPISEHNRLYWYRQTLGQGPEFLTYFQNEAQLEKSRLLSDRFSAERPKGSFSTLEIQRTEQGDSAMYLCASSLAYSTDTQYFGPGTRLTVL.

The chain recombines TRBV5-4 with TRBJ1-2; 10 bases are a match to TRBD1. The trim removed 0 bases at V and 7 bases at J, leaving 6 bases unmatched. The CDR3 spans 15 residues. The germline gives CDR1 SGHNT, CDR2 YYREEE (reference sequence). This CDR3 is CASSLADRGQSGYTF. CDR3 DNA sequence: TGTGCCAGCAGCTTGGCCGACAGGGGGCAGTCTGGCTACACCTTC.